Below are 2 T cell receptor beta chains sequenced from a single sample in a study of T cell responses to AZD1222 COVID-19 vaccine. Data came from immunoSEQ multiplex PCR; TCRdb stores just in-frame clones and leaves some out. The data hold approximately 80,000 clones, with approximately 83% observed a single time. Here the sequenced sample was peripheral blood, taken 28 days after the second AZD1222 dose. The source of these receptors is an adult who received the AZD1222 COVID-19 vaccine.

The rearrangement links TRBV7-2 to TRBJ2-7; weak D call: TRBD1 (8 bases). V lost 3 bases and J lost 6, with 15 bases in between. Germline CDR1 reads SGHTA; CDR2 reads FQGNSA. This CDR3 comprises 14 residues. The CDR3 coding sequence is TGTGCCAGCAGCTTCGGGGGGACAGGAGGCGAGCAGTACTTC. This gives the protein CASSFGGTGGEQYF. Using reference TRBV7-2 and TRBJ2-7 for the parts outside the CDR3, the full variable domain is GAGVSQSPSNKVTEKGKDVELRCDPISGHTALYWYRQSLGQGLEFLIYFQGNSAPDKSGLPSDRFSAERTGGSVSTLTIQRTQQEDSAVYLCASSFGGTGGEQYFGPGTRLTVT.

The chain is built from TRBV7-2 and TRBJ2-3; D uncertain. V was pared by 2 bases and J by 0 bases, with 9 bases between. The CDR3 covers 15 residues. Germline V gives CDR1 SGHTA, CDR2 FQGNSA. Here the CDR3 reads CASSLSRMSTDTQYF. DNA for the CDR3: TGTGCCAGCAGCTTATCCCGAATGAGCACAGATACGCAGTATTTT.